This T cell receptor beta chain is drawn from a study of blood T cell repertoires in COVID-19. Only in-frame clones appear in the TCRdb table, and some are missing; sequencing was by immunoSEQ multiplex PCR. The sample contains 270,000 or so clones, approximately 87% of which appear only once. This receptor was identified in a woman in her thirties with COVID-19, enrolled during active disease. Sequencing was carried out using peripheral blood.

The CDR3 nucleotides read TGTGCCAGCAGCTTAGGGGGAACTATCTCTGGAAACACCATATATTTT. It translates to CASSLGGTISGNTIYF. V gene TRBV5-6 combines with J gene TRBJ1-3, with a possible D match to TRBD1 (6 bases). The CDR3 sequence is 16 residues long. CDR1 is SGHDT, CDR2 YYEEEE, per germline. V was shortened by 2 bases and J by 0 bases, with 12 bases between the two germline ends.